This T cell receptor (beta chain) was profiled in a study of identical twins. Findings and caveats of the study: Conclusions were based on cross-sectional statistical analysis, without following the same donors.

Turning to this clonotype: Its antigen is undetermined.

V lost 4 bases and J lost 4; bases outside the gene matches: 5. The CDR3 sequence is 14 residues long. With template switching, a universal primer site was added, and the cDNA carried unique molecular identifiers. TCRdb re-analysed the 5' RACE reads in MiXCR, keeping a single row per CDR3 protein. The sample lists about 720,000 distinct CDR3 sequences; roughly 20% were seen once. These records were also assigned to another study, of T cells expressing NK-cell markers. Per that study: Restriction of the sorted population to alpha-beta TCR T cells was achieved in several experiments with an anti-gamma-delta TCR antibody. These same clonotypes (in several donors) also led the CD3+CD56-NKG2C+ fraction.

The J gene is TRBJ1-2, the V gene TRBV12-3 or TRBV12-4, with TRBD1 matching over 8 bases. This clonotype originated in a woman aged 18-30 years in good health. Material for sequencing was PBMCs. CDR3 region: CASSSGTGLYGYTF. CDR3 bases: TGTGCCAGCAGTTCCGGGACAGGCCTCTATGGCTACACCTTC.